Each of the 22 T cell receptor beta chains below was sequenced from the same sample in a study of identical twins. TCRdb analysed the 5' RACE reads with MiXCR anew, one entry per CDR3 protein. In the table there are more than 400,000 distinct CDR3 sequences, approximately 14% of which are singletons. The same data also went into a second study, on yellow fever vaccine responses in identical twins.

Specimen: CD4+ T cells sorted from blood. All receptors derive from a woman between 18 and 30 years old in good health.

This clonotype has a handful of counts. The CDR3 here is CATSLGPTGELFF. The CDR3 DNA reads TGTGCCACCAGTTTGGGGCCCACCGGGGAGCTGTTTTTT. The chain couples TRBV24-1 to TRBJ2-2, with D tentatively TRBD1 (5 bases). The CDR3 is 13 amino acids. From germline, CDR1 is KGHDR and CDR2 SFDVKD. V was clipped by 6 bases and J by 4 bases, with 8 bases between them.

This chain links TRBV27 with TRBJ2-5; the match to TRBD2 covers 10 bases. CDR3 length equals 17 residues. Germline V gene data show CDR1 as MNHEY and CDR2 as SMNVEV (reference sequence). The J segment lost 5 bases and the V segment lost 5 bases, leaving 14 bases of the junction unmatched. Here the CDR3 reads CASSRKVPLAGVETQYF. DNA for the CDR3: TGTGCCAGCAGTCGAAAAGTTCCCCTAGCGGGGGTGGAGACCCAGTACTTC.

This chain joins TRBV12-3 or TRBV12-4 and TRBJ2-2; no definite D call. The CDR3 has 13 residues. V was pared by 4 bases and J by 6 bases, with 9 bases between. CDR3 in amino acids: CASSSTWPGELFF. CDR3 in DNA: TGTGCCAGCAGTTCGACCTGGCCCGGGGAGCTGTTTTTT.

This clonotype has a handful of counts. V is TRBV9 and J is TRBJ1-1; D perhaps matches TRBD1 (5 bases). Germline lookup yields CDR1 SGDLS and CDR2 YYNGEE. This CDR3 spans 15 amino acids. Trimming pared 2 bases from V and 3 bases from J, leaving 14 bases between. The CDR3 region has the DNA TGTGCCAGCAGCGTCGTGTCCAGGGAGGACACTGAAGCTTTCTTT. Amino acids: CASSVVSREDTEAFF.

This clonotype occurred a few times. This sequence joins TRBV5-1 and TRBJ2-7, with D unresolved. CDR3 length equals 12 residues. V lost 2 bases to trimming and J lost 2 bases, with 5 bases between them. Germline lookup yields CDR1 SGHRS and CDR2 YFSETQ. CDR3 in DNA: TGCGCCAGCAGCTTTCGGGCCTACGAGCAGTACGTC. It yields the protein CASSFRAYEQYV.

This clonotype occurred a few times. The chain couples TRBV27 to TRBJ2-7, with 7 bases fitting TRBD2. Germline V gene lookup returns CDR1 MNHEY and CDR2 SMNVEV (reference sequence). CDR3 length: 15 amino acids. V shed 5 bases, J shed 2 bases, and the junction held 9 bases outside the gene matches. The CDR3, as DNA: TGTGCCAGCAGTCGCCGCTCTAGCGGTACCTACGAGCAGTACTTC. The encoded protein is CASSRRSSGTYEQYF.

CDR3 sequence: CASRGDRGSTDTQYF. DNA of the CDR3: TGCGCCAGCAGGGGGGACAGGGGAAGCACAGATACGCAGTATTTT. The chain carries TRBV10-1 and TRBJ2-3, with TRBD1 matching over 10 bases. The germline V gene encodes CDR1 WNHNN and CDR2 SYGVQD (reference sequence). The CDR3 consists of 15 residues. J gave up 0 bases and V 6 bases, and 3 bases lay outside the gene matches.

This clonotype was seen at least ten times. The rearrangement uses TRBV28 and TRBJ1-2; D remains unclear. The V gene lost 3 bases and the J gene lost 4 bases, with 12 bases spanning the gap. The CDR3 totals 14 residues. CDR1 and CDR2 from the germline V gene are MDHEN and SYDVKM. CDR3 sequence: CASSLRQTTYGYTF. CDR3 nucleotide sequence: TGTGCCAGCAGTTTGAGACAAACTACCTATGGCTACACCTTC.

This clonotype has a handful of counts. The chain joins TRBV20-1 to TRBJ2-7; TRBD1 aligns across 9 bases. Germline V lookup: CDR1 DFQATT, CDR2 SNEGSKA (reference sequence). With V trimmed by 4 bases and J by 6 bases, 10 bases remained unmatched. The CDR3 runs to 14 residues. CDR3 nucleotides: TGCAGTGCTACCCCCGGGACAGGGCTCCCCGAGCAGTACTTC. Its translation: CSATPGTGLPEQYF.

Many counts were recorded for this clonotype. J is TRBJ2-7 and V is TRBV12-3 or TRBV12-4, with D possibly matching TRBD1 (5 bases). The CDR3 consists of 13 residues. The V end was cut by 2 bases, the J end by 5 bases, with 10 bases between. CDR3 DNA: TGTGCCAGCAGTTTACAGGGTCTCAACGAGCAGTACGTC. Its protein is CASSLQGLNEQYV.

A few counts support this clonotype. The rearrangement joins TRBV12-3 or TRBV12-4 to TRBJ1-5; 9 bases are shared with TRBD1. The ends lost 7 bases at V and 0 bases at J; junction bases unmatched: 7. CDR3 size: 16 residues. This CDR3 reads CASTLGQGNSNQPQHF. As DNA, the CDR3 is TGTGCCAGCACCCTAGGACAGGGGAATAGCAATCAGCCCCAGCATTTT.

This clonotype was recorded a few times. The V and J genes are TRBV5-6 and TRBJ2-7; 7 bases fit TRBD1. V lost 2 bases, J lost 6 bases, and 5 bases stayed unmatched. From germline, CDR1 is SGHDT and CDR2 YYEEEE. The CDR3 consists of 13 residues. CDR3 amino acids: CASSFDRVREQYF. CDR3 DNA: TGTGCCAGCAGCTTTGACAGGGTCCGCGAGCAGTACTTC. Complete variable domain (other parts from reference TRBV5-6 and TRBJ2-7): DAGVTQSPTHLIKTRGQQVTLRCSPKSGHDTVSWYQQALGQGPQFIFQYYEEEERQRGNFPDRFSGHQFPNYSSELNVNALLLGDSALYLCASSFDRVREQYFGPGTRLTVT.

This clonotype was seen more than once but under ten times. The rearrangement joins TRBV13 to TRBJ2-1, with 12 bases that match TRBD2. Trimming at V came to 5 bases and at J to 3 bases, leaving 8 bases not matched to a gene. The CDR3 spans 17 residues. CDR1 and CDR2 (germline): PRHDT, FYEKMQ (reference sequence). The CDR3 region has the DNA TGTGCCAGCAGCCCCAGACTAGCGGGAGACCTCTACAATGAGCAGTTCTTC. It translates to CASSPRLAGDLYNEQFF.

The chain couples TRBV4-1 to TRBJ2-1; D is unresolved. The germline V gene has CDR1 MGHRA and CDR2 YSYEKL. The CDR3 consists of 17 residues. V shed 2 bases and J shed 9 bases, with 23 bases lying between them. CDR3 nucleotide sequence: TGCGCCAGCAGCCAAAGAAGGGAAAGACTTAACCAAGGTGAGCAGTTCTTC. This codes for CASSQRRERLNQGEQFF.

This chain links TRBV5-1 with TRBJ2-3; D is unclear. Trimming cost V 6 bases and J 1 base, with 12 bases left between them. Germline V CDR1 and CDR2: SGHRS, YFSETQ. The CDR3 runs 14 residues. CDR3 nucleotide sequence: TGCGCCAGCAACAGAGAAGTTGGCACAGATACGCAGTATTTT. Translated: CASNREVGTDTQYF.

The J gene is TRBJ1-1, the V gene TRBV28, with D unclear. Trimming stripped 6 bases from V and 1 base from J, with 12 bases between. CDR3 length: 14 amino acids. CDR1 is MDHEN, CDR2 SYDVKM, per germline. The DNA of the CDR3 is TGTGCCAGCAGGTTCCAAAACAGGAACACTGAAGCTTTCTTT. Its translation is CASRFQNRNTEAFF.

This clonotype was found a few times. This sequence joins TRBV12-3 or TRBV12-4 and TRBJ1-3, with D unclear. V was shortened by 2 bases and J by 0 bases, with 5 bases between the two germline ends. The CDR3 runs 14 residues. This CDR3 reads CASSLHYSGNTIYF. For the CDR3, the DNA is TGTGCCAGCAGTTTACACTACTCTGGAAACACCATATATTTT.

The CDR3 sequence is CATSPTGYGEQFF. For the CDR3, the DNA is TGTGCCACCTCGCCGACAGGGTATGGTGAGCAGTTCTTC. The chain joins TRBV24-1 to TRBJ2-1; TRBD1 matches at 7 bases. The germline CDR1 and CDR2 sequences are KGHDR and SFDVKD. V lost 9 bases to trimming and J lost 9 bases; unmatched junction nucleotides: 10. This CDR3 region has 13 residues.

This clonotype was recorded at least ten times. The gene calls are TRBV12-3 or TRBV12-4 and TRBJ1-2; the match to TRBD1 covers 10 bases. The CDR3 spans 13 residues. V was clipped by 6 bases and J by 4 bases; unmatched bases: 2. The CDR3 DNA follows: TGTGCCAGCAGCCGGGACAGGGGCTATGGCTACACCTTC. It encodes CASSRDRGYGYTF.

The CDR3 nucleotides read TGCGCCAGCAGCTCTACCGGGACTAGCGGTCCCCCCTACGAGCAGTACTTC. Protein: CASSSTGTSGPPYEQYF. The J gene is TRBJ2-7, the V gene TRBV5-1; 11 bases fit TRBD2. Germline CDR1 and CDR2: SGHRS and YFSETQ. The CDR3 has 17 amino acids. V trimming: 3 bases; J trimming: 2 bases; junction bases outside the gene matches: 10.

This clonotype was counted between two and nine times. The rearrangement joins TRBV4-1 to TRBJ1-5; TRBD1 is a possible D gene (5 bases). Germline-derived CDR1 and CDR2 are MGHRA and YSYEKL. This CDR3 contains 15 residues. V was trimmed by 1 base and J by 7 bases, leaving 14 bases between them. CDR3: CASSQGEGTDQPQHF. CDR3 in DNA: TGCGCCAGCAGCCAAGGGGAGGGGACGGACCAGCCCCAGCATTTT.

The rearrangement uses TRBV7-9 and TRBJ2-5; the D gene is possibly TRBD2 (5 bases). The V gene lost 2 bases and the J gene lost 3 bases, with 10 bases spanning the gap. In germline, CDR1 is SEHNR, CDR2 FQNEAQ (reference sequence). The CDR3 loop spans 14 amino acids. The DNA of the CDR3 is TGTGCCAGCAGCTTAACGGAGGTGAAAGAGACCCAGTACTTC. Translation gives CASSLTEVKETQYF.